What follows are 21 T cell receptor beta chains derived from one specimen sequenced in a study of blood T cell repertoires in COVID-19 (dated by TCRdb to 2018 to 2021). Library generation was performed with the immunoSEQ multiplex PCR assay. As stored in TCRdb, this immuneACCESS dataset retains in-frame rearrangements with V and J assigned. A fraction of the clones does not appear; measured against another copy, unresolved V genes explain less than half of the discrepancy, and the remainder lacks a known reason. Within this sample are around 320,000 clones, with roughly nine tenths of them counted one time only. The ten largest clones capture 3.9% of the sample. The sample taken for sequencing was PBMCs or T cells enriched from blood (not recorded which). The receptor set was obtained from a woman aged 25 to 39 who had been exposed to COVID-19.

The rearrangement joins TRBV6-5 to TRBJ1-2; 11 nucleotides align to TRBD1. Trimming took 5 bases from V and 4 from J; bases not matched to a gene: 6. CDR1 MNHEY and CDR2 SVGAGI come from the germline V gene. The CDR3 covers 15 residues. CDR3 protein: CASSRTGGAGYGYTF. CDR3 nucleotide sequence: TGTGCCAGCAGTCGGACAGGGGGCGCGGGCTATGGCTACACCTTC.

V gene TRBV5-4 combines with J gene TRBJ1-1; 10 bases match TRBD1. There are 15 residues in the CDR3. Germline V gene lookup returns CDR1 SGHNT and CDR2 YYREEE (reference sequence). Trimming cost V 2 bases and J 3 bases; bases outside gene matches: 4. The CDR3 nucleotides read TGTGCCAGCAGCTTACGGACAGGGGGGGACACTGAAGCTTTCTTT. This codes for CASSLRTGGDTEAFF.

The V call is TRBV19, the J call TRBJ1-5; D gene unclear. The V end lost 5 bases, the J end lost 1 base, and 12 bases lay between the germline ends. CDR1 is LNHDA, CDR2 SQIVND, per germline (reference sequence). CDR3 length equals 15 residues. The CDR3 protein is CASSLNPGSNQPQHF. In nucleotides, the CDR3 is TGTGCCAGTAGTCTCAACCCGGGGAGCAATCAGCCCCAGCATTTT.

This clone was seen a handful of times. The chain joins TRBV2 to TRBJ1-2; 8 positions agree with TRBD1. The CDR3 is 13 amino acids. Germline assignment: CDR1 SNHLY and CDR2 FYNNEI. Germline trimming cut 4 bases from V and 8 bases from J; bases unmatched to any gene: 6. CDR3 sequence (DNA): TGTGCCAGCAGTGTTGGGACAGGAACCGGCTACACCTTC. This codes for CASSVGTGTGYTF.

This clone occurred a few times. The genes are TRBV10-3 and TRBJ2-7; 15 bases agree with TRBD2. V gave up 10 bases and J gave up 2 bases; unmatched junction bases: 3. The CDR3 spans 14 residues. The germline gives CDR1 ENHRY, CDR2 SYGVKD. In DNA form, the CDR3 reads TGTGCCACGAGGACTAGCGGGGGGGCCTACGAGCAGTACTTC. Its protein is CATRTSGGAYEQYF.

This clone was seen more than once but under ten times. The J gene is TRBJ2-2, the V gene TRBV7-2; 11 bases are shared with TRBD1. The CDR3 runs to 15 residues. Unmatched junction bases numbered 4, after V lost 4 bases and J lost 6 bases. CDR1 is SGHTA, CDR2 FQGNSA, per germline. CDR3 bases: TGTGCCAGCAGCTACCGGGACAGGGGGGCCGGGGAGCTGTTTTTT. This sequence encodes CASSYRDRGAGELFF.

The rearrangement joins TRBV9 to TRBJ1-4, with no clear D. V lost 2 bases, J lost 8 bases, and 13 bases lay in between. The CDR3 is made up of 14 amino acids. Germline CDR1 is SGDLS and CDR2 is YYNGEE. This CDR3 reads CASSVREAGEKLFF. CDR3 nucleotide sequence: TGTGCCAGCAGCGTGCGGGAAGCGGGAGAAAAACTGTTTTTT.

The chain uses TRBV5-1 and TRBJ2-1; 8 bases are shared with TRBD2. V shed 4 bases and J 9 bases; nucleotides not matched to a gene: 12. The CDR3 has 15 amino acids. Germline V lookup: CDR1 SGHRS, CDR2 YFSETQ. CDR3 nucleotide sequence: TGCGCCAGCAGCGTTACTAGCGGAGCCAGCTTTGAGCAGTTCTTC. This encodes CASSVTSGASFEQFF. Complete variable domain (other parts from reference TRBV5-1 and TRBJ2-1): KAGVTQTPRYLIKTRGQQVTLSCSPISGHRSVSWYQQTPGQGLQFLFEYFSETQRNKGNFPGRFSGRQFSNSRSEMNVSTLELGDSALYLCASSVTSGASFEQFFGPGTRLTVL.

This clone was seen a few times. The chain uses TRBV6-1 and TRBJ1-1; D unclear. Trimming stripped 2 bases from V and 12 bases from J, with 19 bases between. The CDR3 spans 14 residues. Germline V gene lookup returns CDR1 MNHNS and CDR2 SASEGT. CDR3 sequence: CASSELAQFGQTFF. The CDR3 DNA follows: TGTGCCAGCAGTGAACTAGCACAGTTCGGGCAAACTTTCTTT.

The chain has TRBV6-2 or TRBV6-3 and TRBJ1-1; maybe TRBD1 (6 bases). Trimming cost V 7 bases and J 4 bases, with 19 bases left between them. CDR1 and CDR2 from the germline V gene are MNHEY and SVGEGT. The CDR3 consists of 15 residues. The CDR3 bases are TGTGCCAGCACCCCTAGCGGGGGGCTTAGCACTGAAGCTTTCTTT. This gives the protein CASTPSGGLSTEAFF.

V gene TRBV4-1 combines with J gene TRBJ2-5, with 13 bases aligning to TRBD2. CDR3 size: 17 residues. In germline, CDR1 is MGHRA, CDR2 YSYEKL. V lost 4 bases to trimming and J lost 1 base; unmatched junction nucleotides: 6. As DNA, the CDR3 is TGCGCCAGCAGCCTAGGGGGGACTAGCGGGGTCCAAGAGACCCAGTACTTC. Protein product: CASSLGGTSGVQETQYF.

The J gene is TRBJ2-3, the V gene TRBV9; possibly TRBD2 for D (5 bases). This CDR3 comprises 14 residues. CDR1 and CDR2 (germline): SGDLS, YYNGEE. Trimming took off 2 bases at V and 0 bases at J, with 7 bases between the two ends. CDR3 amino acids: CASSVAGSTDTQYF. CDR3 DNA sequence: TGTGCCAGCAGCGTTGCGGGTAGCACAGATACGCAGTATTTT.

The chain is built from TRBV15 and TRBJ2-2; TRBD1 matches at 8 bases. V was clipped by 9 bases and J by 0 bases; unmatched bases: 9. Germline loops: CDR1 LNHNV, CDR2 YYDKDF (reference sequence). This CDR3 has 16 amino acids. The CDR3 loop reads CATSDRAYSNTGELFF. The CDR3 region has the DNA TGTGCCACTTCGGACAGGGCATACTCGAACACCGGGGAGCTGTTTTTT. Variable domain in full (rest from reference TRBV15 and TRBJ2-2): DAMVIQNPRYQVTQFGKPVTLSCSQTLNHNVMYWYQQKSSQAPKLLFHYYDKDFNNEADTPDNFQSRRPNTSFCFLDIRSPGLGDTAMYLCATSDRAYSNTGELFFGEGSRLTVL.

The CDR3 DNA follows: TGTGCCAGCTCACCAGGGAGGGGAGGTCGGACTGAAGCTTTCTTT. It codes for CASSPGRGGRTEAFF. The chain has TRBV18 and TRBJ1-1; D is perhaps TRBD1 (5 bases). The CDR3 is 15 amino acids. Germline CDR1 and CDR2: KGHSH and LQKENI. Deletions cut 2 bases from V and 5 bases from J, with 15 bases between.

The CDR3 reads CASSGEVLQGSGYTF. The CDR3 nucleotides read TGTGCCAGCAGCGGAGAAGTACTACAGGGGAGTGGCTACACCTTC. The chain employs TRBV3-1 (or the pseudogene TRBV3-2) and TRBJ1-2; 7 positions agree with TRBD1. This CDR3 spans 15 amino acids. The germline V gene has CDR1 LGHDT and CDR2 YNNKEL (reference sequence). V shed 5 bases and J 7 bases; nucleotides not matched to a gene: 13.

This clone has only one observation. This chain links TRBV5-4 with TRBJ1-6; 12 bases align to TRBD1. The trim removed 4 bases at V and 6 bases at J, leaving 5 bases unmatched. The CDR3 has 16 residues. CDR1 is SGHNT, CDR2 YYREEE, per germline (reference sequence). CDR3 loop: CASSPGQGAGNSPLHF. Here the CDR3 DNA reads TGTGCCAGCAGCCCGGGACAGGGGGCGGGTAATTCACCCCTCCACTTT.

The chain joins TRBV29-1 to TRBJ2-7; D not certain. The CDR3 has 15 residues. Germline V gene sequence: CDR1 SQVTM, CDR2 ANQGSEA. The V gene lost 1 base and the J gene lost 2 bases, with 15 bases spanning the gap. The CDR3 DNA reads TGCAGCGTTGAAGGCTGGTCGGGTCGAACCTACGAGCAGTACTTC. As protein: CSVEGWSGRTYEQYF.

This clone is a singleton in its sample. The gene calls are TRBV7-9 and TRBJ2-1; tentatively, D is TRBD1 (5 bases). Trimming left V 4 bases short and J 5 bases short, with 15 bases between. The CDR3 runs 15 residues. Germline lookup yields CDR1 SEHNR and CDR2 FQNEAQ (reference sequence). The CDR3 DNA sequence: TGTGCCAGCAGCTCACAGAGACAGCGTAACAATGAGCAGTTCTTC. Amino acids: CASSSQRQRNNEQFF.

This sequence joins TRBV20-1 and TRBJ2-3; D unresolved. Germline-derived CDR1 and CDR2 are DFQATT and SNEGSKA (reference sequence). This CDR3 contains 11 residues. V lost 3 bases, J lost 5 bases, and 6 bases lay in between. CDR3 in amino acids: CSASPLDTQYF. The CDR3 coding sequence is TGCAGTGCTAGCCCTCTAGATACGCAGTATTTT.

This chain uses TRBV5-6 with TRBJ2-3; 9 nucleotides match TRBD1. CDR3 length: 18 residues. V was pared by 5 bases and J by 4 bases, with 17 bases of the junction left unmatched. The germline V gene has CDR1 SGHDT and CDR2 YYEEEE. CDR3 sequence: CASSSLGRDRDRADTQYF. As DNA, the CDR3 is TGTGCCAGCAGTTCGTTAGGGCGGGACAGGGATAGGGCAGATACGCAGTATTTT.

V gene TRBV29-1 combines with J gene TRBJ1-2, with 7 bases fitting TRBD1. This CDR3 contains 11 residues. Trimming cost V 6 bases and J 6 bases; bases outside gene matches: 4. Germline V gene data show CDR1 as SQVTM and CDR2 as ANQGSEA. CDR3 protein: CSVPQGHGYTF. The CDR3 DNA is TGCAGCGTCCCACAGGGGCATGGCTACACCTTC. The full variable domain, in which reference TRBV29-1 and TRBJ1-2 provide the parts outside the CDR3, is SAVISQKPSRDICQRGTSLTIQCQVDSQVTMMFWYRQQPGQSLTLIATANQGSEATYESGFVIDKFPISRPNLTFSTLTVSNMSPEDSSIYLCSVPQGHGYTFGSGTRLTVV.